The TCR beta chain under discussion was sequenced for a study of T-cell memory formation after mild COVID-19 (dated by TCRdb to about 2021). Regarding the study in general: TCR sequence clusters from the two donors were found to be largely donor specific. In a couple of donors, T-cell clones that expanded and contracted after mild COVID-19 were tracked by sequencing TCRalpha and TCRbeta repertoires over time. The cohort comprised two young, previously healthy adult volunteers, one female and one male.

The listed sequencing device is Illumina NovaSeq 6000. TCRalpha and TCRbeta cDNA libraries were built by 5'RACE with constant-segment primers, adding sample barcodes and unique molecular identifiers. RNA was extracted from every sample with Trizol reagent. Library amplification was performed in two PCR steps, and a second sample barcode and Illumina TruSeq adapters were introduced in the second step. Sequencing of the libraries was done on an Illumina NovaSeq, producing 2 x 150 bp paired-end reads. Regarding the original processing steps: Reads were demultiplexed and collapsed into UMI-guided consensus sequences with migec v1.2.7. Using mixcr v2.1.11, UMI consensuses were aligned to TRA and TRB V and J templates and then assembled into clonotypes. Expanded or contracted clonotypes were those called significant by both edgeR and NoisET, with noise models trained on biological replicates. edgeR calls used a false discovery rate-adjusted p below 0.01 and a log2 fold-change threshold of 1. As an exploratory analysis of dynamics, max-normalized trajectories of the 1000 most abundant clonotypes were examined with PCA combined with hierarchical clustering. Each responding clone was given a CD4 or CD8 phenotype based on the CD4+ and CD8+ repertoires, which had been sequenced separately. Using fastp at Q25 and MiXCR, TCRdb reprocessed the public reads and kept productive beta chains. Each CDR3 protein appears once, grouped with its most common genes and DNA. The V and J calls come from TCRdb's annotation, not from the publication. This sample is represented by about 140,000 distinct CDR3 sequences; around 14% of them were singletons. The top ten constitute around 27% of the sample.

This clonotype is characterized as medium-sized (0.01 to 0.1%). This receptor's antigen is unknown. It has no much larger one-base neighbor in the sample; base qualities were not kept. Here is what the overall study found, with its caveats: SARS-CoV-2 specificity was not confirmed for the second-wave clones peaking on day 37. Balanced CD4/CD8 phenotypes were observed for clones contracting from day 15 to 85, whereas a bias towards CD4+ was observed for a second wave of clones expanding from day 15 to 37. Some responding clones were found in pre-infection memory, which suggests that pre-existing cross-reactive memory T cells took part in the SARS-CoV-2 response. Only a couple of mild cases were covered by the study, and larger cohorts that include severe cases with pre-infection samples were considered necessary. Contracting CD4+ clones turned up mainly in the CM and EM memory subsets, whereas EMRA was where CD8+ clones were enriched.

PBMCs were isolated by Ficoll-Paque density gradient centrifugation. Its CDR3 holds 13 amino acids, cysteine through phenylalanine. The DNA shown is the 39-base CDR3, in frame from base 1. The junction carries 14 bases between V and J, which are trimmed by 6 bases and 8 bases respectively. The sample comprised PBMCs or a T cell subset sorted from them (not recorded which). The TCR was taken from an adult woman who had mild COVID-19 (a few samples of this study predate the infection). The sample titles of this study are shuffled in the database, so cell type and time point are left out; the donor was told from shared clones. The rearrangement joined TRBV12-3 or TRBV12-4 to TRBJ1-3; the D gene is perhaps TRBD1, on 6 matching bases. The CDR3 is CASSTGYQDTIYF. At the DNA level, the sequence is TGTGCCAGCAGCACAGGGTATCAAGACACCATATATTTT.